Presented here are 13 T cell receptor beta chains from one specimen sequenced in a study of blood T cell repertoires in COVID-19. TCRdb's table, derived via immunoSEQ multiplex PCR, lists solely in-frame clones and lacks some. The sample lists 35,000 to 45,000 clones; 70% to 90% were seen once. Sequencing was performed on peripheral blood. These receptors all stem from a human donor in a cohort sampled during active COVID-19.

The V call is TRBV6-1, the J call TRBJ1-5; D gene unclear. The V gene's germline CDR1 is MNHNS and CDR2 SASEGT. The CDR3 is made up of 15 amino acids. The V end was cut by 2 bases, the J end by 0 bases, with 8 bases between. This chain's CDR3 is CASSEPDYSNQPQHF. CDR3 sequence (DNA): TGTGCCAGCAGTGAACCGGACTATAGCAATCAGCCCCAGCATTTT.

V and J are TRBV5-4 and TRBJ2-3, with 9 bases fitting TRBD1. This CDR3 comprises 18 residues. The ends lost 1 base at V and 2 bases at J; junction bases unmatched: 11. In germline, CDR1 is SGHNT, CDR2 YYREEE (reference sequence). The CDR3 loop is CASSLQTGGSNPTDTQYF. The DNA for the CDR3 is TGTGCCAGCAGCTTGCAAACAGGGGGCTCGAACCCCACAGATACGCAGTATTTT.

The chain carries TRBV6-5 and TRBJ2-2; D unclear. The CDR3 runs 13 residues. Germline V lookup: CDR1 MNHEY, CDR2 SVGAGI. The V end was cut by 4 bases, the J end by 3 bases, with 6 bases between. The CDR3 reads CASSSQHTGELFF. In nucleotides, the CDR3 is TGTGCCAGCAGTTCACAGCACACCGGGGAGCTGTTTTTT.

The rearrangement uses TRBV7-9 and TRBJ2-2; a possible D gene is TRBD1 (6 bases). The germline V gene encodes CDR1 SEHNR and CDR2 FQNEAQ (reference sequence). Trimming left V 10 bases short and J 1 base short, with 19 bases between. The CDR3 covers 16 residues. The CDR3 protein is CAIGLEGVLNTGELFF. In DNA form, the CDR3 reads TGTGCCATCGGACTTGAGGGGGTATTGAACACCGGGGAGCTGTTTTTT.

This chain connects TRBV28 to TRBJ2-7; 7 bases line up with TRBD1. The J segment lost 1 base and the V segment lost 6 bases, leaving 9 bases of the junction unmatched. The CDR3 runs to 15 residues. Germline CDR1 MDHEN, CDR2 SYDVKM. This CDR3 is CASSAGQDKSYEQYF. For the CDR3, the DNA is TGTGCCAGCAGCGCAGGACAGGATAAATCCTACGAGCAGTACTTC.

This clone was observed a few times. The chain links TRBV5-1 to TRBJ2-7; the match to TRBD2 covers 11 bases. The CDR3 is 14 amino acids. V gave up 4 bases and J gave up 3 bases; unmatched junction bases: 3. The germline gives CDR1 SGHRS, CDR2 YFSETQ. This CDR3 reads CASSPGTSGYEQYF. The CDR3 DNA reads as TGCGCCAGCAGCCCCGGGACTAGCGGCTACGAGCAGTACTTC.

J is TRBJ2-5 and V is TRBV15; 7 positions match TRBD2. V gave up 3 bases and J gave up 2 bases; unmatched junction bases: 3. Germline CDR1 LNHNV, CDR2 YYDKDF (reference sequence). The CDR3 loop spans 14 amino acids. CDR3 loop: CATSRGRGQETQYF. Written as DNA, the CDR3 is TGTGCCACCAGCAGGGGGCGGGGGCAAGAGACCCAGTACTTC. Full variable domain (missing parts from reference TRBV15 and TRBJ2-5): DAMVIQNPRYQVTQFGKPVTLSCSQTLNHNVMYWYQQKSSQAPKLLFHYYDKDFNNEADTPDNFQSRRPNTSFCFLDIRSPGLGDTAMYLCATSRGRGQETQYFGPGTRLLVL.

The genes are TRBV6-5 and TRBJ2-1; 9 nucleotides line up with TRBD2. The germline V gene encodes CDR1 MNHEY and CDR2 SVGAGI. CDR3 length: 15 amino acids. V lost 6 bases and J lost 3; bases outside the gene matches: 6. The CDR3 nucleotides are TGTGCCAGCAGCGAGGCGGGGGGGCACTACAATGAGCAGTTCTTC. It yields the protein CASSEAGGHYNEQFF.

The J gene is TRBJ1-5, the V gene TRBV6-6, with TRBD1 as a possible D gene (6 bases). This CDR3 region has 14 residues. Germline V gene sequence: CDR1 MNHNY, CDR2 SVGAGI (reference sequence). V was trimmed by 8 bases and J by 4 bases, leaving 15 bases between them. CDR3 bases: TGTGCCAGCTCAGGGGAACAGCTTAATCAGCCCCAGCATTTT. This sequence encodes CASSGEQLNQPQHF.

The V call is TRBV7-3, the J call TRBJ2-3; 8 positions agree with TRBD2. Germline assignment: CDR1 SGHTA and CDR2 FQGTGA. The V segment lost 5 bases and the J segment 2 bases; nucleotides outside the gene matches: 6. The CDR3 sequence is 15 residues long. CDR3 nucleotide sequence: TGTGCCAGCAGCCCCTATAGCGGGGACACAGATACGCAGTATTTT. Its translation is CASSPYSGDTDTQYF.

On this clone: The sample carries other DNA sequences with the same CDR3. The chain carries TRBV13 and TRBJ1-2, with D possibly being TRBD1 (5 bases). Per the germline V gene, CDR1 is PRHDT and CDR2 is FYEKMQ (reference sequence). CDR3 length equals 14 residues. Trimming removed 5 bases from V and 4 bases from J, with 14 bases in between. The chain's CDR3 is CASSQGTGGYGYTF. The CDR3 nucleotides read TGTGCCAGCAGCCAGGGAACGGGGGGCTATGGCTACACCTTC.

This clone was seen once. The gene calls are TRBV6-5 and TRBJ2-1, with 14 bases lining up with TRBD2. The V and J ends lost 4 bases and 5 bases, in that order; junction bases with no gene match: 4. The germline V gene has CDR1 MNHEY and CDR2 SVGAGI. This CDR3 region has 16 residues. DNA for the CDR3: TGTGCCAGCAGTTCGTGGACTAGCGGGGGGAACAATGAGCAGTTCTTC. It specifies CASSSWTSGGNNEQFF.

The chain carries TRBV9 and TRBJ2-4; D possibly corresponds to TRBD1 (6 bases). This CDR3 contains 13 residues. V lost 0 bases and J 15 bases, leaving 16 bases between the germline ends. The germline V gene has CDR1 SGDLS and CDR2 YYNGEE. This CDR3 is CASSVAEGQILYF. In DNA form, the CDR3 reads TGTGCCAGCAGCGTAGCTGAAGGACAGATCTTGTACTTC.